This section outlines one T cell receptor beta chain sequence together with its context. This record comes from a study of blood T cell repertoires in COVID-19. Overall study context: In each case, the material was cDNA or gDNA derived from T cells, B-cell-depleted T cells, or PBMCs.

Clones were read by immunoSEQ multiplex PCR, and TCRdb kept only the in-frame ones, dropping some. The table lists some 52,000 clones, roughly nine tenths of them singletons. This CDR3 has 13 residues. The germline V gene encodes CDR1 MDHEN and CDR2 SYDVKM. The V and J ends lost 2 bases and 10 bases respectively, with 12 bases between them. V usage is TRBV28 and J usage is TRBJ2-1; perhaps TRBD1 as D (6 bases). The source of this sequence is a man aged 60 to 69 with active COVID-19. The material sequenced was peripheral blood. The CDR3, as DNA: TGTGCCAGCAGTTTACCAGGACAGTTCGAGCAGTTCTTC. Translation: CASSLPGQFEQFF. Drawing the rest from reference TRBV28 and TRBJ2-1, the complete variable domain is DVKVTQSSRYLVKRTGEKVFLECVQDMDHENMFWYRQDPGLGLRLIYFSYDVKMKEKGDIPEGYSVSREKKERFSLILESASTNQTSMYLCASSLPGQFEQFFGPGTRLTVL.